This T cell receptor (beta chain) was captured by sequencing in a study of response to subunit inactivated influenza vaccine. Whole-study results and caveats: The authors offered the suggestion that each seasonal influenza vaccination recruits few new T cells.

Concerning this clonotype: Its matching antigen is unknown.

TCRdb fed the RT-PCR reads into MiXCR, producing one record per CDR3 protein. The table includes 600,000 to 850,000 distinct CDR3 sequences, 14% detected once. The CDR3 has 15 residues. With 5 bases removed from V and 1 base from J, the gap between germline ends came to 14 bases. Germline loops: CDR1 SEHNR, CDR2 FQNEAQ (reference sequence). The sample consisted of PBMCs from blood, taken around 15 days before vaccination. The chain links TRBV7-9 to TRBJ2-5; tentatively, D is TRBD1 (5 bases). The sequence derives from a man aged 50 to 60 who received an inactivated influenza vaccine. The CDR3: CASSIDATAQETQYF. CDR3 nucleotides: TGTGCCAGCAGCATAGATGCGACAGCCCAAGAGACCCAGTACTTC.